The clone carrying this TCR beta chain was recorded at least ten times. Its antigen is currently unknown. This sample is drawn from a study of CD8 T cells in ankylosing spondylitis. This CDR3 is 13 amino acids long. Trimming took off 0 bases at V and 6 bases at J, with 7 bases between the two ends. Germline values: CDR1 SGHRS, CDR2 YFSETQ. Scientists made TCR beta libraries using quantitative 5'-RACE with molecular barcodes. TCRdb analysed the 5' RACE reads with MiXCR anew, one entry per CDR3 protein. The table has hundreds of thousands of distinct CDR3 sequences, 8% to 9.5% seen once. Whole-study findings and limits: Certain motif variants had earlier appeared in reactive arthritis synovial fluid and blood.

The sequence was collected from a male donor with ankylosing spondylitis or in good health (not recorded which). This rearrangement joins TRBV5-1 to TRBJ2-1; tentatively, D is TRBD2 (5 bases). Material for sequencing was blood, either unsorted or a sorted T cell fraction (not recorded which). CDR3 nucleotide sequence: TGCGCCAGCAGCTTGGAGCGGACCAATGAGCAGTTCTTC. Translated: CASSLERTNEQFF.